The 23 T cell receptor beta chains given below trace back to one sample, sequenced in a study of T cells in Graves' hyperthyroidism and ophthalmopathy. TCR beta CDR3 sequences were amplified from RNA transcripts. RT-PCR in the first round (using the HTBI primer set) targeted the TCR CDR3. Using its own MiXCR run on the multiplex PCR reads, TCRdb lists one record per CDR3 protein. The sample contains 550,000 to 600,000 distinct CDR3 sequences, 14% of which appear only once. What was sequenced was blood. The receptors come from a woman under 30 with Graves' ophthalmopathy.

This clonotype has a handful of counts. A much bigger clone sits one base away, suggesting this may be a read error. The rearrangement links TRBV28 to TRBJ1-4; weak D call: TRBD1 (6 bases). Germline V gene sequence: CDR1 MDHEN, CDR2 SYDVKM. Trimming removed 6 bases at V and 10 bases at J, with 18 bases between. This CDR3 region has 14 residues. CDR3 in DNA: TGTGCCAGCAGCCGGGACACGGGGTATGGAAAACTGTTTTTT. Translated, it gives CASSRDTGYGKLFF.

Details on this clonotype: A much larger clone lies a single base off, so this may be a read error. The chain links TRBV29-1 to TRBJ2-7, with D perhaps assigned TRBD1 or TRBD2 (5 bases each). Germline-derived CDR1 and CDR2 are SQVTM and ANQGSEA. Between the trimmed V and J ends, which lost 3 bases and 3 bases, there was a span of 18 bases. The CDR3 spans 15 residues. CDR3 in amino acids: CSVDDRDEPSYEQYF. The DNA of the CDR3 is TGCAGCGTTGATGATCGGGACGAACCGAGCTACGAGCAGTACTTC.

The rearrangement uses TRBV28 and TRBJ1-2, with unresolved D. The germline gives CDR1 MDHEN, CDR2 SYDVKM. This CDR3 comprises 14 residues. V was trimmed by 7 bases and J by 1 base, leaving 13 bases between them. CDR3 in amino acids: CASTTRHVNYGYTF. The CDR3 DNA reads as TGTGCCAGCACCACTCGGCACGTTAACTATGGCTACACCTTC.

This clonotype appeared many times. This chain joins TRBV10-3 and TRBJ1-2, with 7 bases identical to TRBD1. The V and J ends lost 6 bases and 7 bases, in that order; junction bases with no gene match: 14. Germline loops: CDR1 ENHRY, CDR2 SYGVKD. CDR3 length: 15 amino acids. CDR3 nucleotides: TGTGCCATCAGAGGACAGGATCGGGCCTCTGGTGGCTACACCTTC. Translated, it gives CAIRGQDRASGGYTF.

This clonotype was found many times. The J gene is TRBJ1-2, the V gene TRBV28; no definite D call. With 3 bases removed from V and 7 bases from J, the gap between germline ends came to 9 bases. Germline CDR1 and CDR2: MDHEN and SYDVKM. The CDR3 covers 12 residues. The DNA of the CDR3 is TGTGCCAGCAGTTTGGAGGGTCGTGGCTACACCTTC. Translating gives CASSLEGRGYTF.

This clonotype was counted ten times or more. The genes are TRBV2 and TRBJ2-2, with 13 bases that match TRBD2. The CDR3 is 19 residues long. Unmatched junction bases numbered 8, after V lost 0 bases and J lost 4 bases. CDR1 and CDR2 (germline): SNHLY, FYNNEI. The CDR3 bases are TGTGCCAGCAGTGAAGCGGGACTAGCGGGATGGAGGGGCACCGGGGAGCTGTTTTTT. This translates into CASSEAGLAGWRGTGELFF. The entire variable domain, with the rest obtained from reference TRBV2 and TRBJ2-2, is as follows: EPEVTQTPSHQVTQMGQEVILRCVPISNHLYFYWYRQILGQKVEFLVSFYNNEISEKSEIFDDQFSVERPDGSNFTLKIRSTKLEDSAMYFCASSEAGLAGWRGTGELFFGEGSRLTVL.

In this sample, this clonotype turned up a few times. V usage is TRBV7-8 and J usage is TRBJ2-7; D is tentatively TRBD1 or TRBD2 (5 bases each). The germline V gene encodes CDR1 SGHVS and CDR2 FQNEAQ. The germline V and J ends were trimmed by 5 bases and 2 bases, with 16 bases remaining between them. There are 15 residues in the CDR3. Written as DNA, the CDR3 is TGTGCCAGCAGCCTCCTTGGGGACGCACCCTACGAGCAGTACTTC. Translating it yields CASSLLGDAPYEQYF.

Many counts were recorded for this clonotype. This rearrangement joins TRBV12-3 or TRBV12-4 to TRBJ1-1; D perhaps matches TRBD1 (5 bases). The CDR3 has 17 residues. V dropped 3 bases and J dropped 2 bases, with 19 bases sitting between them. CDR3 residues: CASSFNLGARTNTEAFF. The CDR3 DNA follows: TGTGCCAGCAGTTTTAATCTCGGGGCACGGACCAACACTGAAGCTTTCTTT.

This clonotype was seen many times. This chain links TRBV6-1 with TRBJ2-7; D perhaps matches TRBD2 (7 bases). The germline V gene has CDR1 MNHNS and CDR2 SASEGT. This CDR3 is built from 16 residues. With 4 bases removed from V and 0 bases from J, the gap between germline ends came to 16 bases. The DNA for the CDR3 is TGTGCCAGCAGTGGACCGAGGGGGGGAGGCTCCTACGAGCAGTACTTC. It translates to CASSGPRGGGSYEQYF.

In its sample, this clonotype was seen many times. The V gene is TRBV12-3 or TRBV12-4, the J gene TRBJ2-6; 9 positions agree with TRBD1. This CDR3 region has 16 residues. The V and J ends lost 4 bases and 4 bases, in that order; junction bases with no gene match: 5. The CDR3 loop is CASSSQGAAGANVLTF. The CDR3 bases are TGTGCCAGCAGTTCACAGGGGGCGGCGGGGGCCAACGTCCTGACTTTC.

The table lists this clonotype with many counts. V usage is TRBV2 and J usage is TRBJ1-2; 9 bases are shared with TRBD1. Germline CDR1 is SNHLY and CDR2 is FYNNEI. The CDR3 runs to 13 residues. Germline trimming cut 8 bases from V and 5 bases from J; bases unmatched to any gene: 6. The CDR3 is CASGDRVMYGYTF. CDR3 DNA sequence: TGTGCCAGCGGGGACAGGGTTATGTATGGCTACACCTTC.

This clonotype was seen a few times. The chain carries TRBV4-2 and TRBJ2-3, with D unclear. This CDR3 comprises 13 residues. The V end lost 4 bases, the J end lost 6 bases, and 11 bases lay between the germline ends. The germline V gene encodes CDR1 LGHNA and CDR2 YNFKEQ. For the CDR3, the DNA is TGTGCCAGCAGCCCCGTCCGTGGTGATACGCAGTATTTT. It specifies CASSPVRGDTQYF.

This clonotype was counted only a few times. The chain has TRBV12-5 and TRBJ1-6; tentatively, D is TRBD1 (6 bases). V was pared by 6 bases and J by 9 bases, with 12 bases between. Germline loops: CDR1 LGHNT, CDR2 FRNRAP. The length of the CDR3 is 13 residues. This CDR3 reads CASGAEGGSPLHF. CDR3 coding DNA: TGTGCTAGTGGGGCCGAGGGGGGTTCACCCCTCCACTTT.

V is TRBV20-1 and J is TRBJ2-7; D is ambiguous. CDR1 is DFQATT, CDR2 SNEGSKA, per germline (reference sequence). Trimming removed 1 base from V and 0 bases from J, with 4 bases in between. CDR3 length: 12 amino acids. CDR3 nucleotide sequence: TGCAGTGCTAGAGTCCCCTCCTACGAGCAGTACTTC. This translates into CSARVPSYEQYF.

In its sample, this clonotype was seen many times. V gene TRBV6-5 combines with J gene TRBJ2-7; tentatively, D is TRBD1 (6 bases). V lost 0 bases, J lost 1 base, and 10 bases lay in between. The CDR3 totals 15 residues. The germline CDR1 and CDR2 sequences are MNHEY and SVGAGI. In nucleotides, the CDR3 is TGTGCCAGCAGTTACTCGCGGACAGCGTCCTACGAGCAGTACTTC. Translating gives CASSYSRTASYEQYF.

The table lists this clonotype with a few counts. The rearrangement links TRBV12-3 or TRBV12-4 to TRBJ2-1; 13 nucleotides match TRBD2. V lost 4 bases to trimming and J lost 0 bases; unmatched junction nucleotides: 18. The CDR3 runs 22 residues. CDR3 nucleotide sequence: TGTGCCAGCAGTTCGCCGGCAGCTACGACTAGCGGGAGGCTGAGCTCCTACAATGAGCAGTTCTTC. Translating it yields CASSSPAATTSGRLSSYNEQFF.

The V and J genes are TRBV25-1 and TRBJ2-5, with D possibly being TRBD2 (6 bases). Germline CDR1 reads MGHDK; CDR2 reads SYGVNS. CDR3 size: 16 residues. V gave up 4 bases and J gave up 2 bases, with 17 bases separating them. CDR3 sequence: CASSGGRGWRQETQYF. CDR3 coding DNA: TGTGCCAGCAGTGGAGGCCGGGGGTGGCGACAAGAGACCCAGTACTTC.

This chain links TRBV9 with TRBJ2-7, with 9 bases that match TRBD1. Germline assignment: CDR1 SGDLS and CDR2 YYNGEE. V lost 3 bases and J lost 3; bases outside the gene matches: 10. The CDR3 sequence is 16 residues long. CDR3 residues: CASSAGPRQGGYEQYF. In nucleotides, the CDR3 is TGTGCCAGCAGCGCCGGACCTCGACAGGGGGGCTACGAGCAGTACTTC.

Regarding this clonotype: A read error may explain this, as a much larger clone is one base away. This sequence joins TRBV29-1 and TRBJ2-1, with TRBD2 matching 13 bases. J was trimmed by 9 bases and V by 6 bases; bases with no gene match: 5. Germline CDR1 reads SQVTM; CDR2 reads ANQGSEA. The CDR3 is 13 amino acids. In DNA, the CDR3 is TGCAGCGTCTCGACTAGCGGGAGGAGTGAGCAGTTCTTC. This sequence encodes CSVSTSGRSEQFF.

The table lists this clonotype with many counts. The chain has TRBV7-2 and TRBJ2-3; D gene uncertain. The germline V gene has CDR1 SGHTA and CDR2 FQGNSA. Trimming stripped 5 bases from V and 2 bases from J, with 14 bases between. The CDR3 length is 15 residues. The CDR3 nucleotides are TGTGCCAGCAGCCAAACCACGCTGGTCACAGATACGCAGTATTTT. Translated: CASSQTTLVTDTQYF.

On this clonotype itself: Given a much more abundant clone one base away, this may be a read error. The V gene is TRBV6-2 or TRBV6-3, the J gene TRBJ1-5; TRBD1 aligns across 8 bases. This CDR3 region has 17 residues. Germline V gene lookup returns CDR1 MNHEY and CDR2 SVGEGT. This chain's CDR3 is CASSHSKPQGAGQPQHF. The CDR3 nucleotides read TGTGCCAGCAGTCACTCGAAGCCCCAGGGGGCAGGACAGCCCCAGCATTTT.

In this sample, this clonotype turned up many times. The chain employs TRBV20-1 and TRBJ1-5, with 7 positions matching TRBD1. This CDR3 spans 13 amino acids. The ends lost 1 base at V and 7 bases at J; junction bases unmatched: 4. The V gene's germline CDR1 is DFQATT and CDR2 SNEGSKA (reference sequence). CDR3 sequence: CSARGGGRQPQHF. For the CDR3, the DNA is TGCAGTGCTAGAGGAGGGGGCCGGCAGCCCCAGCATTTT.

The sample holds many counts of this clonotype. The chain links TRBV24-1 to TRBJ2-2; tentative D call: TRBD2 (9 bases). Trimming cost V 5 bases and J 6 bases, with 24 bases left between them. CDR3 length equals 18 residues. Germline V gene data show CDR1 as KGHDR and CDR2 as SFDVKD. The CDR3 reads CATSGQGISGRPPGELFF. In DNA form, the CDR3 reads TGTGCCACCAGTGGACAGGGGATCAGCGGGAGGCCACCCGGGGAGCTGTTTTTT.